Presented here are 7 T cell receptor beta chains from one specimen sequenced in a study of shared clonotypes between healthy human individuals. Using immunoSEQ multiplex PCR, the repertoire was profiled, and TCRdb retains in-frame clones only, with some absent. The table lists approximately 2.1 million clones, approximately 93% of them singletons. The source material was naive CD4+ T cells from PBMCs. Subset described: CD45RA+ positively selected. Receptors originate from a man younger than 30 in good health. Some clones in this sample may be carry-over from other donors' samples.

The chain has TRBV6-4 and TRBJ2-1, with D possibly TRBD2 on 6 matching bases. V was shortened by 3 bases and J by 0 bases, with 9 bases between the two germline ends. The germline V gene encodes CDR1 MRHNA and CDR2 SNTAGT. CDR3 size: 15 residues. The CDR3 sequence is CASSEAGTSYNEQFF. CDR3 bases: TGTGCCAGCAGTGAGGCGGGAACCTCCTACAATGAGCAGTTCTTC.

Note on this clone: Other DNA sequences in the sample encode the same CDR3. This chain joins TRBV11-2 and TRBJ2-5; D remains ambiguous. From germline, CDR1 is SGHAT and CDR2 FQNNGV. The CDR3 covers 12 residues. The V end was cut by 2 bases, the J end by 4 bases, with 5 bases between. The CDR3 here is CASSLMGETQYF. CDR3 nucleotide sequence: TGTGCCAGCAGCTTAATGGGAGAGACCCAGTACTTC.

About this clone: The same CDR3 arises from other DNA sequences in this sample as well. Here the CDR3 DNA reads TGCAGCGTTGATACGGATACGCAGTATTTT. Translation: CSVDTDTQYF. V usage is TRBV29-1 and J usage is TRBJ2-3; D is uncertain. Germline V gives CDR1 SQVTM, CDR2 ANQGSEA. The CDR3 covers 10 residues. The V and J ends lost 3 bases and 6 bases respectively, with 4 bases between them.

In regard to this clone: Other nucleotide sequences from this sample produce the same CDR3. The chain's CDR3 is CSVLTGGNEKLFF. The DNA for the CDR3 is TGCAGCGTTCTAACAGGGGGGAATGAAAAACTGTTTTTT. The rearrangement joins TRBV29-1 to TRBJ1-4; 8 nucleotides line up with TRBD1. Losses at the gene ends were 5 bases for V and 5 bases for J; bases not matched to a gene: 4. There are 13 residues in the CDR3. The germline CDR1 and CDR2 sequences are SQVTM and ANQGSEA.

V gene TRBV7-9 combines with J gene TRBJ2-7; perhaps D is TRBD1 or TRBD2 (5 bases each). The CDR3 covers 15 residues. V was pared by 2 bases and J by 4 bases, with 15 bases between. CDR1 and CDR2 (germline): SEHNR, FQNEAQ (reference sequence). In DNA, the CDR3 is TGTGCCAGCAGCTTAAGAGGGGAAGAAGCTTACGAGCAGTACTTC. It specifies CASSLRGEEAYEQYF.

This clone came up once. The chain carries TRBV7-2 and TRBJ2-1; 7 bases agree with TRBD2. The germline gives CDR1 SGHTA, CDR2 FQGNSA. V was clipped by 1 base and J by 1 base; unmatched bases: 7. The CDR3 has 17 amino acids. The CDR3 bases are TGTGCCAGCAGCTTAGTCAGCGGGATGCCTTCCTACAATGAGCAGTTCTTC. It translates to CASSLVSGMPSYNEQFF.

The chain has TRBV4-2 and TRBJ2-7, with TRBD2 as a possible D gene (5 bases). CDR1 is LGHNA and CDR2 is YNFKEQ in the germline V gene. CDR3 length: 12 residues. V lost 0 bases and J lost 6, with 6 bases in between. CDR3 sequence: CASSQEGGEQYF. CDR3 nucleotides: TGTGCCAGCAGCCAAGAAGGAGGCGAGCAGTACTTC.